This T cell receptor (beta chain) was observed in a study of blood T cell repertoires in COVID-19. Across the whole study: Nucleic acid was either cDNA or gDNA, and it came from T cells, B-cell-depleted T cells, or PBMCs.

Per the study methods: The assay estimated nucleated cells by amplifying reference gene primers. Generated by immunoSEQ multiplex PCR, the TCRdb table keeps only in-frame clones and is missing some. The V and J calls and clone size come from that table; D and trimming were worked out from the DNA. Counted here are 300,000 to 350,000 clones, about 91% occurring once; the ten biggest clones make up 1.5% to 2%. The CDR3 sequence is 15 residues long. The junction had 5 bases not matched to a gene; V was cut back by 5 bases and J by 6 bases. The germline V gene has CDR1 MRHNA and CDR2 SNTAGT. Seattle researchers signed up patients amid active infection and tracked them longitudinally.

V and J are TRBV6-4 and TRBJ2-3; 13 bases match TRBD2. Sequenced input: peripheral blood. This clonotype originated in a woman aged 25 to 39 with COVID-19, enrolled during active disease. The CDR3 here is CASSTSGGDPDTQYF. CDR3 DNA: TGTGCCAGCAGTACTAGCGGGGGGGACCCCGATACGCAGTATTTT.